Listed below are T cell receptor beta chains from one sample, sequenced in a study of blood T cell repertoires in COVID-19. Sequenced by immunoSEQ multiplex PCR; TCRdb stores in-frame clones only, minus some. Of some 310,000 clones detected, around 87% appear once; the ten largest clones hold roughly 1%. Sequenced: peripheral blood. All receptors come from a woman aged 40 to 55 with COVID-19, enrolled during active disease. CDR3s include the opening cysteine and the closing phenylalanine or tryptophan. The D gene is left open where the match is weak. Rows may omit the clone size; those that give it use once, few, many or a size class.

clone size	D gene	J gene	V gene	CDR3 DNA	CDR3 protein
NA	NA	TRBJ1-4	TRBV4-1	TGCGCCAGCAGCTCCCAGAACCAGGGCGGAGAAAAACTGTTTTTT	CASSSQNQGGEKLFF
once	TRBD1	TRBJ1-2	TRBV6-2/TRBV6-3	TGTGCCAGCAGTTTCTCGGGGACAGTTGGCTACACCTTC	CASSFSGTVGYTF
NA	NA	TRBJ1-3	TRBV4-3	TGCGCCAGCAGCCTGGGCCTCCAAGGCACCATATATTTT	CASSLGLQGTIYF
NA	NA	TRBJ2-3	TRBV6-1	TGTGCCAGCAGTGATACCTGGACAGTCACAGATACGCAGTATTTT	CASSDTWTVTDTQYF
NA	NA	TRBJ2-3	TRBV3-1/TRBV3-2	TGTGCCAGCAGTTCCACGGAGGGGGCGGGTATAGATACGCAGTATTTT	CASSSTEGAGIDTQYF
NA	NA	TRBJ2-7	TRBV4-2	TGTGCCAGCAGCCACCCCCCTGGCCCTAGCTCCTACGAGCAGTACTTC	CASSHPPGPSSYEQYF
NA	TRBD2	TRBJ2-5	TRBV7-6	TGTGCCAGCAGCCTATCCGGGACTAGATCCCAAGAGACCCAGTACTTC	CASSLSGTRSQETQYF
NA	NA	TRBJ2-7	TRBV3-1/TRBV3-2	TGTGCCAGCAGCCAAGATCCAGTCTACGAGCAGTACTTC	CASSQDPVYEQYF
NA	TRBD1	TRBJ1-1	TRBV15	TGTGCCACCAGCAGAGAGAACCTAGGGACAGTAAACACTGAAGCTTTCTTT	CATSRENLGTVNTEAFF
once	NA	TRBJ2-7	TRBV28	TGTGCCAGCAGTTCATCAACACCTCGGAGGGAGCAGTACTTC	CASSSSTPRREQYF
NA	NA	TRBJ2-2	TRBV5-1	TGCGCCAGCAGCTTGGCCGGCGGGACCGGGGAGCTGTTTTTT	CASSLAGGTGELFF
NA	NA	TRBJ2-7	TRBV5-1	TGCGCCAGCAGCTTGGGCGTGGGGGCCTTCGGCGAGCAGTACTTC	CASSLGVGAFGEQYF
NA	TRBD1	TRBJ1-5	TRBV28	TGTGCCAGCAGCCCCCCCGGACAGGTGGGAAGTCAGCCCCAGCATTTT	CASSPPGQVGSQPQHF
NA	NA	TRBJ1-1	TRBV19	TGTGCCAGTAGATTCGTCGGGGGCACTGAAGCTTTCTTT	CASRFVGGTEAFF
NA	NA	TRBJ1-3	TRBV7-9	TGTGCCAGCAGCTTAGCCGGCGGCGGGGACACCATATATTTT	CASSLAGGGDTIYF
NA	TRBD2	TRBJ2-7	TRBV18	TGTGCCAGCTCTAACGGGAGGGCCTTTCGGGAGGAGCAGTACTTC	CASSNGRAFREEQYF
NA	NA	TRBJ2-7	TRBV29-1	TGCAGCGGGCAGGGATCCCACGAGCAGTACTTC	CSGQGSHEQYF
once	NA	TRBJ1-1	TRBV18	TGTGCCAGCTCACTGGAGCGGGTGGGTACCAGGTGGACTGAAGCTTTCTTT	CASSLERVGTRWTEAFF
NA	TRBD2	TRBJ2-7	TRBV4-3	TGCGCCAGCAGCCAACGAGCGGGGGGTCCCTACGAGCAGTACTTC	CASSQRAGGPYEQYF
NA	TRBD1	TRBJ2-7	TRBV7-9	TGTGCCAGCAGCGCAGGGGGTGGGGAGCAGACCTACGAGCAGTACTTC	CASSAGGGEQTYEQYF
NA	TRBD2	TRBJ2-1	TRBV4-1	TGCGCCAGCAGCCAAGGGACTAGCGGGAGCAGGTATGAGCAGTTCTTC	CASSQGTSGSRYEQFF
NA	NA	TRBJ1-5	TRBV4-1	TGCGCCAGCAGCCAAAGAGGGGAGGGGTGGAATCAGCCCCAGCATTTT	CASSQRGEGWNQPQHF
NA	NA	TRBJ2-5	TRBV6-5	TGTGCCAGCAGTTCCGCGGGCGCGGAGACCCAGTACTTC	CASSSAGAETQYF
NA	TRBD1	TRBJ1-2	TRBV5-1	TGCGCCAGCAGCCAAGGACAGGTTTCTGGCTACACCTTC	CASSQGQVSGYTF
NA	NA	TRBJ2-2	TRBV11-1	TGTGCCAGCACCCACGAAGCGGGCACCGGGGAGCTGTTTTTT	CASTHEAGTGELFF
NA	TRBD2	TRBJ2-1	TRBV24-1	TGTGCCACCTCGTCGGGGGGTGGTTACAATGAGCAGTTCTTC	CATSSGGGYNEQFF
NA	NA	TRBJ1-3	TRBV9	TGTGCCAGCAGCTCCCCGGGGTCCGGAAACACCATATATTTT	CASSSPGSGNTIYF
NA	TRBD1	TRBJ1-6	TRBV7-2	TGTGCCAGCAGCTTCCTAGGACAGGGGAATAATTCACCCCTCCACTTT	CASSFLGQGNNSPLHF
NA	NA	TRBJ2-3	TRBV24-1	TGTGCCACCAGCGGTGGTGCAGGCCTGCAGTATTTT	CATSGGAGLQYF
NA	TRBD1	TRBJ2-7	TRBV9	TGTGCCAGCAGCACGGGACAGGTAGCCTACGAGCAGTACTTC	CASSTGQVAYEQYF
NA	NA	TRBJ2-7	TRBV19	TGTGCCAGTAGTCTTTGGCCCAACTCCTACGAGCAGTACTTC	CASSLWPNSYEQYF
NA	TRBD1	TRBJ2-2	TRBV5-1	TGCGCCAGCAGCTTAGGACAGGGTGGATCCGGGGAGCTGTTTTTT	CASSLGQGGSGELFF
once	NA	TRBJ2-1	TRBV27	TGTGCCAGCAGTCGGACTTCTCCGAGGTACAATGAGCAGTTCTTC	CASSRTSPRYNEQFF
NA	NA	TRBJ1-1	TRBV6-5	TGTGCCAGCAGTTACGCGGCGGGGGACACTGAAGCTTTCTTT	CASSYAAGDTEAFF
NA	TRBD1	TRBJ1-1	TRBV6-2/TRBV6-3	TGTGCCAGCAGTTACGTCCGGGACAGGGGCCTAGGGAAAACTGAAGCTTTCTTT	CASSYVRDRGLGKTEAFF
NA	TRBD1	TRBJ1-4	TRBV29-1	TGCAGCGCCGGACAGGGTGTATCTAATGAAAAACTGTTTTTT	CSAGQGVSNEKLFF
NA	NA	TRBJ2-1	TRBV4-3	TGCGCCAGCAGCCAAGACCCTCTACCCAATGAGCAGTTCTTC	CASSQDPLPNEQFF
NA	TRBD2	TRBJ2-5	TRBV27	TGTGCCAGCAGTCCGGGACTAGCGGGAAAGGCGACCCAGTACTTC	CASSPGLAGKATQYF
NA	NA	TRBJ2-7	TRBV7-2	TGTGCCAGCAGCCCTCTAGGTGGGACTCCCAGCGAGCAGTACTTC	CASSPLGGTPSEQYF
NA	NA	TRBJ2-4	TRBV4-3	TGCGCCAGCAGCCTGACTGACAGGGAGGACATTCAGTACTTC	CASSLTDREDIQYF
few	TRBD1	TRBJ1-5	TRBV6-6	TGTGCCAGCAGCCGGGGACAGATAAATCAGCCCCAGCATTTT	CASSRGQINQPQHF
NA	TRBD2	TRBJ2-1	TRBV5-1	TGCGCCAGCAGCGAAACTAGCGGGGGGTACAATGAGCAGTTCTTC	CASSETSGGYNEQFF
NA	TRBD1	TRBJ2-1	TRBV6-4	TGTGCCAGCAGAGGACAGGGGCCCTACAATGAGCAGTTCTTC	CASRGQGPYNEQFF
NA	TRBD1	TRBJ1-2	TRBV10-3	TGTGCCATCAGTGCTTCAGGGACAGGGGGGAGCTATGGCTACACCTTC	CAISASGTGGSYGYTF
NA	NA	TRBJ2-7	TRBV15	TGTGCCACCAGCAGAGACCCCAGGGGAGCCTCCTACGAGCAGTACTTC	CATSRDPRGASYEQYF
NA	NA	TRBJ1-2	TRBV6-5	TGTGCCAGCAGCCCCCGGGGGGCGGATGGCTACACCTTC	CASSPRGADGYTF
NA	TRBD1	TRBJ2-1	TRBV7-3	TGTGCCAGCAGCCTACAGGGGTCCTACAATGAGCAGTTCTTC	CASSLQGSYNEQFF
NA	TRBD2	TRBJ2-1	TRBV3-1/TRBV3-2	TGTGCCAGCAGCCAGACTAGCCTTGAGCAGTTCTTC	CASSQTSLEQFF